The 28 T cell receptor beta chains given below trace back to one sample, sequenced in a study of blood T cells in healthy people across ages. Then a second PCR, running about 6 to 11 cycles, was carried out with a sample-barcoded 5' primer and a J-beta primer mix. MiXCR, run by TCRdb on the 5' RACE reads, gives a single entry per CDR3 protein. The sample has approximately 600,000 distinct CDR3 sequences; approximately 59% are singletons. Sequencing used blood. The receptor source for this set is a man aged 55 to 69 in good health.

This chain uses TRBV20-1 with TRBJ2-1; D gene uncertain. Germline V gives CDR1 DFQATT, CDR2 SNEGSKA (reference sequence). V was clipped by 3 bases and J by 7 bases, with 16 bases between them. The CDR3 spans 14 residues. As DNA, the CDR3 is TGCAGTGCTAGCGGCCCCCTAGTATCAAATGAGCAGTTCTTC. This gives the protein CSASGPLVSNEQFF.

The chain employs TRBV9 and TRBJ2-1; D is unresolved. V shed 2 bases and J shed 8 bases, with 11 bases lying between them. Germline CDR1 SGDLS, CDR2 YYNGEE. The CDR3 covers 13 residues. The CDR3 region has the DNA TGTGCCAGCAGCGTCGGATACCCGGATGAGCAGTTCTTC. Its protein product is CASSVGYPDEQFF.

This chain links TRBV28 with TRBJ1-6, with 8 nucleotides matching TRBD1. Losses at the gene ends were 6 bases for V and 3 bases for J; bases not matched to a gene: 10. Germline lookup yields CDR1 MDHEN and CDR2 SYDVKM. This CDR3 contains 17 residues. CDR3 coding DNA: TGTGCCAGCAGAACAACCGGGACAGGAGTCTATAATTCACCCCTCCACTTT. Its translation: CASRTTGTGVYNSPLHF. The variable domain in full, completed from reference TRBV28 and TRBJ1-6, reads DVKVTQSSRYLVKRTGEKVFLECVQDMDHENMFWYRQDPGLGLRLIYFSYDVKMKEKGDIPEGYSVSREKKERFSLILESASTNQTSMYLCASRTTGTGVYNSPLHFGNGTRLTVT.

This clonotype was seen once. V is TRBV11-2 and J is TRBJ2-5; D is unclear. The assigned J gene may be wrong: the sequence end matches TRBJ2-7 better. This CDR3 spans 16 amino acids. Germline lookup yields CDR1 SGHAT and CDR2 FQNNGV. CDR3 amino acids: CASSLGGISNYFEQYF. DNA for the CDR3: TGTGCCAGCAGCTTAGGTGGGATCAGTAACTATTTCGAGCAGTACTTC.

The rearrangement joins TRBV7-2 to TRBJ2-3; a weak D match, TRBD1 (6 bases). This CDR3 region has 16 residues. Deletions cut 0 bases from V and 5 bases from J, with 15 bases between. Germline V gene sequence: CDR1 SGHTA, CDR2 FQGNSA. As DNA, the CDR3 is TGTGCCAGCAGCTTAGCGGGGGCCACCCTGGGAGATACGCAGTATTTT. Amino acids: CASSLAGATLGDTQYF. Full variable domain (missing parts from reference TRBV7-2 and TRBJ2-3): GAGVSQSPSNKVTEKGKDVELRCDPISGHTALYWYRQSLGQGLEFLIYFQGNSAPDKSGLPSDRFSAERTGGSVSTLTIQRTQQEDSAVYLCASSLAGATLGDTQYFGPGTRLTVL.

The V gene is TRBV25-1, the J gene TRBJ2-5, with D tentatively TRBD1 (6 bases). Germline V lookup: CDR1 MGHDK, CDR2 SYGVNS. V lost 6 bases and J 1 base, leaving 15 bases between the germline ends. This CDR3 has 15 amino acids. The CDR3 sequence: CASRPWGQGQETQYF. The CDR3 coding sequence is TGTGCCAGCAGGCCGTGGGGGCAGGGCCAAGAGACCCAGTACTTC.

In its sample, this clonotype was seen a few times. The rearrangement uses TRBV12-3 or TRBV12-4 and TRBJ2-3, with 8 bases fitting TRBD2. This CDR3 region has 17 residues. J gave up 6 bases and V 3 bases, and 14 bases lay outside the gene matches. The CDR3 sequence is CASSLGQGGRQGDTQYF. DNA for the CDR3: TGTGCCAGCAGTTTGGGTCAGGGCGGGAGGCAGGGGGATACGCAGTATTTT.

This chain links TRBV29-1 with TRBJ1-2, with 9 bases that match TRBD1. Germline V gene sequence: CDR1 SQVTM, CDR2 ANQGSEA. The V and J ends lost 7 bases and 3 bases, in that order; junction bases with no gene match: 3. This CDR3 is built from 12 residues. Here the CDR3 reads CSGTGVDYGYTF. The CDR3 nucleotides read TGCAGCGGGACAGGGGTTGACTATGGCTACACCTTC.

The V and J genes are TRBV5-5 and TRBJ2-5; TRBD1 aligns across 9 bases. Near its end, the DNA agrees better with TRBJ2-7, so the J call may be wrong. CDR1 is SGHKS, CDR2 YYEKEE, per germline (reference sequence). The CDR3 consists of 15 residues. The DNA of the CDR3 is TGTGCCAGCAGCTTGGGGGACAGGGTTAACTACGAGCAGTACTTC. Its translation is CASSLGDRVNYEQYF.

V usage is TRBV15 and J usage is TRBJ2-1, with D possibly TRBD1 on 5 matching bases. V dropped 0 bases and J dropped 4 bases, with 10 bases sitting between them. The CDR3 runs to 15 residues. Per germline, CDR1 LNHNV and CDR2 YYDKDF (reference sequence). CDR3 residues: CATSREGVLYNEQFF. CDR3 in DNA: TGTGCCACCAGCAGAGAAGGGGTACTGTACAATGAGCAGTTCTTC.

The chain combines TRBV7-9 with TRBJ2-1; TRBD1 matches at 7 bases. Trimming cost V 0 bases and J 6 bases; bases outside gene matches: 5. The CDR3 loop spans 15 amino acids. Germline V gene data show CDR1 as SEHNR and CDR2 as FQNEAQ (reference sequence). The CDR3 nucleotides read TGTGCCAGCAGCTTAGCGCTAGGGGGCCCCAATGAGCAGTTCTTC. It encodes CASSLALGGPNEQFF.

The CDR3 coding sequence is TGTGCCACCAGTGATGCAAGCAGGGAGCGAAGTGGCTACACCTTC. It encodes CATSDASRERSGYTF. The chain uses TRBV24-1 and TRBJ1-2, with TRBD1 as a possible D gene (5 bases). The CDR3 consists of 15 residues. Germline CDR1 and CDR2: KGHDR and SFDVKD. V lost 3 bases and J 7 bases, leaving 17 bases between the germline ends.

The V and J genes are TRBV5-5 and TRBJ2-3; 9 nucleotides agree with TRBD2. V was pared by 4 bases and J by 3 bases, with 6 bases of the junction left unmatched. Germline V gene lookup returns CDR1 SGHKS and CDR2 YYEKEE (reference sequence). CDR3 size: 15 residues. The CDR3 bases are TGTGCCAGCAGCCAACTTAGCGGGAGAACAGATACGCAGTATTTT. This sequence encodes CASSQLSGRTDTQYF.

This clonotype was seen many times. The V call is TRBV27, the J call TRBJ2-7; D possibly corresponds to TRBD1 (6 bases). This CDR3 is 14 amino acids long. Germline-derived CDR1 and CDR2 are MNHEY and SMNVEV (reference sequence). The germline V and J ends were trimmed by 4 bases and 2 bases, with 12 bases remaining between them. CDR3 loop: CASSSRTAPYEQYF. CDR3 nucleotide sequence: TGTGCCAGCAGTTCGAGGACAGCCCCCTACGAGCAGTACTTC.

The rearrangement joins TRBV12-3 or TRBV12-4 to TRBJ2-7, with 8 nucleotides matching TRBD2. The better agreement between TRBJ2-5 and the DNA end casts doubt on the J call. The CDR3 is made up of 16 amino acids. CDR3 region: CASSYTGMGTRETQYF. The CDR3, as DNA: TGTGCCAGCAGTTATACAGGGATGGGGACTAGGGAGACCCAGTACTTC.

The genes are TRBV20-1 and TRBJ2-2; maybe TRBD2 (5 bases). The germline gives CDR1 DFQATT, CDR2 SNEGSKA (reference sequence). The CDR3 is 14 residues long. Deletions cut 0 bases from V and 5 bases from J, with 10 bases between. The CDR3 coding sequence is TGCAGTGCTAGAGAGACGAGGGCAACCGGGGAGCTGTTTTTT. Encoded protein: CSARETRATGELFF.

Turning to this clonotype: The junction departs from germline at one end; a sequencing error may be responsible. The chain joins TRBV6-5 to TRBJ2-7, with D uncertain. The CDR3 loop spans 12 amino acids. The V gene's germline CDR1 is MNHEY and CDR2 SVGAGI. In DNA, the CDR3 is TGTGCTTCTGGACCGACCACCTACGAGCGGTACTTC. As protein: CASGPTTYERYF.

This chain connects TRBV6-2 or TRBV6-3 to TRBJ2-3, with 9 bases matching TRBD1. Germline CDR1 reads MNHEY; CDR2 reads SVGEGT. The CDR3 length is 14 residues. Trimming at V came to 6 bases and at J to 1 base, leaving 2 bases not matched to a gene. The CDR3 loop is CASRRTGGTDTQYF. Written as DNA, the CDR3 is TGTGCCAGCAGAAGGACAGGGGGCACAGATACGCAGTATTTT.

Notes on this clonotype: A read error may account for a junction end that differs from germline. The gene calls are TRBV18 and TRBJ1-6; the D is unclear. The CDR3 consists of 14 residues. Germline-derived CDR1 and CDR2 are KGHSH and LQKENI. The CDR3 here is CASSPPGGESPLHF. In DNA form, the CDR3 reads TGTGCCAGCTCGCCACCAGGCGGGGAGTCACCCCTCCACTTT.

The J gene is TRBJ1-6, the V gene TRBV25-1; possibly TRBD1 for D (6 bases). This CDR3 has 13 amino acids. From germline, CDR1 is MGHDK and CDR2 SYGVNS. V lost 8 bases and J lost 9, with 14 bases in between. The CDR3 region is CASHSVGGSPLHF. The DNA of the CDR3 is TGTGCCAGCCACAGCGTAGGGGGTTCACCCCTCCACTTT.

In its sample, this clonotype was seen a few times. The J gene is TRBJ1-1, the V gene TRBV11-3; D not resolved. V lost 0 bases and J lost 1, with 3 bases in between. Germline V gene data show CDR1 as SGHNT and CDR2 as YENEEA. The CDR3 is 13 amino acids. The CDR3, as DNA: TGTGCCAGCAGCTTAGATCCGAACACTGAAGCTTTCTTT. Protein sequence: CASSLDPNTEAFF.

V gene TRBV15 combines with J gene TRBJ2-1; D tentatively fits TRBD1 or TRBD2 (5 bases each). CDR3 length: 14 residues. V lost 9 bases, J lost 6 bases, and 18 bases lay in between. CDR1 is LNHNV, CDR2 YYDKDF, per germline (reference sequence). The CDR3 coding sequence is TGTGCCACGACTCAGGCAGGGCGGGTCAATGAGCAGTTCTTC. This sequence encodes CATTQAGRVNEQFF.

This chain links TRBV15 with TRBJ2-7, with D possibly matching TRBD2 (6 bases). The CDR3 is 15 residues long. The germline gives CDR1 LNHNV, CDR2 YYDKDF (reference sequence). The V gene lost 10 bases and the J gene lost 1 base, with 20 bases spanning the gap. Here the CDR3 reads CARLGAPDNSYEQYF. Written as DNA, the CDR3 is TGTGCCAGACTAGGGGCCCCGGACAATTCCTACGAGCAGTACTTC.

The rearrangement links TRBV20-1 to TRBJ2-3; TRBD2 is a possible D gene (5 bases). The germline CDR1 and CDR2 sequences are DFQATT and SNEGSKA (reference sequence). CDR3 length: 11 amino acids. The CDR3 loop is CSGAASDTQYF. Here the CDR3 DNA reads TGCAGCGGAGCGGCATCAGATACGCAGTATTTT.

This clonotype was recorded at least ten times. The rearrangement links TRBV20-1 to TRBJ2-1; a possible D gene is TRBD1 (6 bases). The germline gives CDR1 DFQATT, CDR2 SNEGSKA (reference sequence). With 0 bases removed from V and 3 bases from J, the gap between germline ends came to 12 bases. The CDR3 runs to 15 residues. The CDR3 is CSARDFQGNYNEQFF. Written as DNA, the CDR3 is TGCAGTGCTAGAGATTTCCAGGGGAACTACAATGAGCAGTTCTTC.

The genes are TRBV4-1 and TRBJ2-7; possible D gene TRBD2, 5 bases. V dropped 4 bases and J dropped 4 bases, with 17 bases sitting between them. CDR1 is MGHRA and CDR2 is YSYEKL in the germline V gene. This CDR3 spans 15 amino acids. The CDR3 coding sequence is TGCGCCAGCAGCCCTCAGGCCAGAGGGCCATACGAGCAGTACTTC. Residues: CASSPQARGPYEQYF.

This chain uses TRBV18 with TRBJ2-3; 9 bases line up with TRBD2. Germline values: CDR1 KGHSH, CDR2 LQKENI. This CDR3 has 16 amino acids. Germline trimming cut 3 bases from V and 2 bases from J; bases unmatched to any gene: 6. DNA of the CDR3: TGTGCCAGCTCACCTCAGCTAGCGGGGAACACAGATACGCAGTATTTT. As protein: CASSPQLAGNTDTQYF.

The chain joins TRBV29-1 to TRBJ2-5; 7 bases are shared with TRBD1. CDR1 SQVTM and CDR2 ANQGSEA come from the germline V gene. The CDR3 sequence is 13 residues long. The V gene end was trimmed by 8 bases and the J gene end by 2 bases; junction bases not matched to a gene: 8. CDR3 in DNA: TGCAGCCTTGCGGAGACAGGGCAAGAGACCCAGTACTTC. It codes for CSLAETGQETQYF.